The clone carrying this TCR beta chain has only a few counts. Per germline, CDR1 SGHAT and CDR2 FQNNGV. Trimming removed 4 bases from V and 2 bases from J; junction bases left unmatched: 15. The CDR3 consists of 18 residues. In the original workflow: Reference gene primer amplification in the assay estimated nucleated cell counts. Sequencing was performed with immunoSEQ multiplex PCR; in TCRdb, only in-frame clones are kept and a portion is missing. V and J calls and clone size are those listed in that table; D and trimming were worked out from the DNA. The sample shows a few hundred thousand clones, about 82% of them seen only once. The entry originates in a study of blood T cell repertoires in COVID-19. Study background: The United States, Italy and Spain supplied acute and convalescent COVID-19 samples. T cells, B-cell-depleted T cells, or PBMCs provided the cDNA or gDNA that served as material.

The chain links TRBV11-2 to TRBJ2-3; 7 bases are a match to TRBD1. Source material: peripheral blood. The clonotype originates from a man older than 75 with acute or convalescent COVID-19. The CDR3 DNA sequence: TGTGCCAGCAGCTATAGGGGGCTCTGGGCTAGATTCACAGATACGCAGTATTTT. Translation: CASSYRGLWARFTDTQYF.